This entry describes one TCR beta chain. Its antigen is not known. Losses at the gene ends were 6 bases for V and 1 base for J; bases not matched to a gene: 13. CDR3 size: 17 residues. Germline V gene sequence: CDR1 LNHDA, CDR2 SQIVND (reference sequence). TCRdb's table, derived via immunoSEQ multiplex PCR, lists solely in-frame clones and lacks some. The table lists around 1.9 million clones, about 93% of them singletons. The naive CD8 subset, CD45RO-negative cells positively selected for CCR7, excluded terminally differentiated effector memory CD45RA+ cells. This sample was included in a study of shared clonotypes between healthy human individuals. Whole-study results and caveats: The study generally estimated greater richness for naive than memory subsets.

This sequence originates from a man aged 18 to 35 in good health. Some clones in this sample may be carry-over from other donors' samples. Sequencing was carried out using naive CD8+ T cells from PBMCs. The chain carries TRBV19 and TRBJ1-1, with 8 nucleotides matching TRBD1. The CDR3 here is CASRSPRGRLANTEAFF. The CDR3 region has the DNA TGTGCCAGTAGGTCCCCCAGGGGGCGACTTGCGAACACTGAAGCTTTCTTT.